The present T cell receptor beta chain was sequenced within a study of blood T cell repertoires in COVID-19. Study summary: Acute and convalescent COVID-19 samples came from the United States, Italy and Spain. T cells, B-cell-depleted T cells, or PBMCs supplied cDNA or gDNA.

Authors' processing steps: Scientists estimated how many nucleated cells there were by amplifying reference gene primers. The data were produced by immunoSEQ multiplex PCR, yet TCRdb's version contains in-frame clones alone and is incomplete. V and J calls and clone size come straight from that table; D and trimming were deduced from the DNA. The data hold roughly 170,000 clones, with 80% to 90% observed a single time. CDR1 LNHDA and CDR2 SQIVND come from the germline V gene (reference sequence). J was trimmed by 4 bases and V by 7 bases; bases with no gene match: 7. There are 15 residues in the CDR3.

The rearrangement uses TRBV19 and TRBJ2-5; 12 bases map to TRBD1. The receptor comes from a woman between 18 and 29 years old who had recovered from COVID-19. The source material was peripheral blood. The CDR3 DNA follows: TGTGCCAGTACCACCGGGACAGGGGGCCTAGAGACCCAGTACTTC. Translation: CASTTGTGGLETQYF.